A selection of T cell receptor beta chains follows, all from one sample in a study of blood T cell repertoires in COVID-19. The assay was immunoSEQ multiplex PCR, and TCRdb's table has in-frame clones only and misses some. The sample holds approximately 80,000 clones, over 70% seen once. Material for sequencing was peripheral blood. The source of these receptors is a man aged 50 to 59 with active or convalescent COVID-19. CDR3s include the opening cysteine and the closing phenylalanine or tryptophan. Fields, in order: J gene, D gene, clone size, V gene, CDR3 length, CDR3 DNA, CDR3 protein. The D gene is left open where the match is weak. The size field is filled for only some rows; it gives once, few, many or a size class.

TRBJ1-1 | NA | once | TRBV3-1/TRBV3-2 | 12 | TGTGCCAGCAGCCAAATTAATAGGGGGGCTTTCTTT | CASSQINRGAFF
TRBJ2-3 | TRBD2 | NA | TRBV10-3 | 15 | TGTGCCATCAGTTTGGGACTAGACTTCACAGATACGCAGTATTTT | CAISLGLDFTDTQYF
TRBJ1-6 | NA | NA | TRBV7-9 | 17 | TGTGCCAGTTCCAAAGCCGGGGGAAGCTCCTATAATTCACCCCTCCACTTT | CASSKAGGSSYNSPLHF
TRBJ1-6 | NA | NA | TRBV7-2 | 15 | TGTGCCAGCAGCCTCCTAAGCGGCCCGAATTCACCCCTCCACTTT | CASSLLSGPNSPLHF
TRBJ1-2 | NA | NA | TRBV7-9 | 14 | TGTGCCAGCAGCTGGAGTGAGGGATACTATGGCTACACCTTC | CASSWSEGYYGYTF
TRBJ2-7 | TRBD2 | NA | TRBV6-5 | 16 | TGTGCCAGCAGTTACTCCGGGACTAGCGGCTCCTACGAGCAGTACTTC | CASSYSGTSGSYEQYF
TRBJ2-7 | NA | NA | TRBV11-2 | 15 | TGTGCCAGCAGCGTCCGGAGGGAACCGTCCTCCGAGCAGTACTTC | CASSVRREPSSEQYF
TRBJ2-7 | NA | NA | TRBV5-4 | 14 | TGTGCCAGCAGCGGTGGACGGGGCTCCTACGAGCAGTACTTC | CASSGGRGSYEQYF
TRBJ1-4 | TRBD1 | once | TRBV6-1 | 16 | TGTGCCAGCAGTGCGCAGCGGACAGGGCGAAAAGAAAAACTGTTTTTT | CASSAQRTGRKEKLFF
TRBJ1-3 | NA | NA | TRBV5-6 | 16 | TGTGCCAGCAGCCCCCGAGGGAGAGGTTCTGGAAACACCATATATTTT | CASSPRGRGSGNTIYF
TRBJ2-2 | NA | NA | TRBV19 | 13 | TGTGCCAGTAGTATACAGGCGACCGGGGAGCTGTTTTTT | CASSIQATGELFF
TRBJ2-3 | NA | NA | TRBV5-1 | 15 | TGCGCCAGCAGCTTCTTGGGGGCCTTGGGAGATACGCAGTATTTT | CASSFLGALGDTQYF
TRBJ2-7 | NA | NA | TRBV20-1 | 14 | TGCAGTGCTGGTGGGACGGACTTATCCTACGAGCAGTACTTC | CSAGGTDLSYEQYF
TRBJ1-2 | NA | NA | TRBV3-1/TRBV3-2 | 14 | TGTGCCAGCAGCCACAGGGTCCCCGAAGGTGGCTACACCTTC | CASSHRVPEGGYTF
TRBJ1-4 | NA | NA | TRBV7-9 | 15 | TGTGCCAGCAGCTCTGGGCGGGGGAGAAACGAAAAACTGTTTTTT | CASSSGRGRNEKLFF
TRBJ1-1 | TRBD1 | few | TRBV2 | 15 | TGTGCCAGCGCTGAGGGGACAGGGGGCAGAGGTGAAGCTTTCTTT | CASAEGTGGRGEAFF